The clone carrying this T cell receptor beta chain was detected only once. Antigen unknown. The data were produced by immunoSEQ multiplex PCR, yet TCRdb's version contains in-frame clones alone and is incomplete. Here the sample spans about 100,000 clones, around 94% being singletons. These data are taken from a study of T cell responses to AZD1222 COVID-19 vaccine. Study-level background: Whether given at about 4 or about 12 weeks, second doses were pooled. General study results and limits: The sample set comprised mostly white British donors with more females, and clonal diversity was possibly underestimated. Only six or seven AZD1222 recipients tested seropositive at baseline.

The CDR3 consists of 15 residues. V was cut by 7 bases and J by 0 bases, with 12 bases left in between. Germline CDR1 is SGHVS and CDR2 is FQNEAQ. The origin of this receptor is an adult in good health. This specimen was peripheral blood, taken on day 0 of AZD1222 vaccination. The rearrangement joins TRBV7-8 to TRBJ2-2; D is uncertain. CDR3 residues: CASILGRTNTGELFF. CDR3 nucleotide sequence: TGTGCCAGCATCCTCGGGCGGACGAACACCGGGGAGCTGTTTTTT.